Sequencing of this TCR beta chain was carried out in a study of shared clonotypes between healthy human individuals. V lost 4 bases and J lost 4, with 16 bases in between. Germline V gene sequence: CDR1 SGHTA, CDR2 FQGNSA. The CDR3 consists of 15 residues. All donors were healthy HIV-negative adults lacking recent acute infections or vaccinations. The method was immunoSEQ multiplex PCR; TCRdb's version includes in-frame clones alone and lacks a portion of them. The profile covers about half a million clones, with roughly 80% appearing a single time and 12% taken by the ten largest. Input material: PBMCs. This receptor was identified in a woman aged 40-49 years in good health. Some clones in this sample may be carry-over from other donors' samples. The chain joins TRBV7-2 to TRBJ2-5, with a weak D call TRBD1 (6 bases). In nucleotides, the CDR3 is TGTGCCAGCAGCTCGGGCAGGGGTAGGGGAGAGACCCAGTACTTC. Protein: CASSSGRGRGETQYF.